One and the same sample provided the 28 T cell receptor beta chains below, sequenced in a study of cytomegalovirus exposure and HLA in healthy donors. A multiplex PCR was run with 60 Vbeta primers and 13 Jbeta primers. This table comes from immunoSEQ multiplex PCR, and its TCRdb copy is limited to in-frame clones, with some not included. The table shows 200,000 to 250,000 clones, with approximately 79% occurring only once. Sequenced input: PBMCs. Receptors originate from a girl aged 2 to 9 in good health and CMV-seronegative.

The chain couples TRBV7-2 to TRBJ2-7; 13 nucleotides agree with TRBD2. CDR1 is SGHTA, CDR2 FQGNSA, per germline. Trimming removed 2 bases from V and 4 bases from J; junction bases left unmatched: 5. The CDR3 runs 16 residues. DNA for the CDR3: TGTGCCAGCAGCTTAAGGACTAGCGGGAGTAGGTACGAGCAGTACTTC. Amino acid sequence: CASSLRTSGSRYEQYF.

This clone was counted between two and nine times. The CDR3 region has the DNA TGTGCCAGCAGCTTAGTTTTCCCGGGTGAGCAGTTCTTC. Residues: CASSLVFPGEQFF. The chain links TRBV11-2 to TRBJ2-1; no definite D call. Per germline, CDR1 SGHAT and CDR2 FQNNGV. V dropped 1 base and J dropped 9 bases, with 10 bases sitting between them. The CDR3 has 13 amino acids.

The V gene is TRBV9, the J gene TRBJ2-3; 7 bases line up with TRBD2. The CDR3 has 16 residues. J gave up 0 bases and V 0 bases, and 4 bases lay outside the gene matches. The germline gives CDR1 SGDLS, CDR2 YYNGEE. The CDR3 protein is CASSVDDGGSTDTQYF. CDR3 sequence (DNA): TGTGCCAGCAGCGTAGACGACGGGGGGAGCACAGATACGCAGTATTTT.

This clone was seen a single time. The CDR3 nucleotides read TGTGCCTGGAGTGTACGGCGGTTAACCTACGAGCAGTACTTC. Residues: CAWSVRRLTYEQYF. The rearrangement links TRBV30 to TRBJ2-5; no reliable D call. The DNA matches TRBJ2-7 better at its end, which makes the J call doubtful. The CDR3 is 14 residues long. The germline V gene encodes CDR1 GTSNPN and CDR2 SVGIG (reference sequence).

CDR3 protein: CASSNRDRGWQPQHF. CDR3 DNA sequence: TGTGCCAGCAGTAACCGGGACAGGGGGTGGCAGCCCCAGCATTTT. V usage is TRBV2 and J usage is TRBJ1-5; 11 nucleotides align to TRBD1. The CDR3 length is 15 residues. Per the germline V gene, CDR1 is SNHLY and CDR2 is FYNNEI. J was trimmed by 7 bases and V by 5 bases; bases with no gene match: 7.

V usage is TRBV2 and J usage is TRBJ1-1, with 9 bases lining up with TRBD1. CDR3 length: 14 amino acids. The junction had 5 bases not matched to a gene; V was cut back by 5 bases and J by 4 bases. Germline V gene sequence: CDR1 SNHLY, CDR2 FYNNEI. CDR3 coding DNA: TGTGCCAGCAGTCCCCGACAGGGGGGCACTGAAGCTTTCTTT. The encoded protein is CASSPRQGGTEAFF.

The chain has TRBV29-1 and TRBJ2-3; 15 bases line up with TRBD2. Germline-derived CDR1 and CDR2 are SQVTM and ANQGSEA. V was pared by 6 bases and J by 6 bases, with 10 bases of the junction left unmatched. This CDR3 region has 16 residues. The CDR3 spells CSVGTSGGFGMDTQYF. The CDR3 nucleotides are TGCAGCGTGGGGACTAGCGGGGGGTTTGGGATGGATACGCAGTATTTT.

The chain recombines TRBV4-1 with TRBJ2-1; TRBD2 matches 10 bases. V shed 5 bases and J 8 bases; nucleotides not matched to a gene: 6. Germline V lookup: CDR1 MGHRA, CDR2 YSYEKL. The CDR3 loop spans 14 amino acids. The CDR3 DNA is TGCGCCAGCAGCATCTTAGCGGGAGGTCATGAGCAGTTCTTC. Its translation is CASSILAGGHEQFF.

V is TRBV7-2 and J is TRBJ1-2, with D possibly matching TRBD1 (6 bases). The germline gives CDR1 SGHTA, CDR2 FQGNSA. V lost 1 base and J lost 3, with 9 bases in between. The CDR3 length is 14 residues. DNA of the CDR3: TGTGCCAGCAGCTTAGAGGGGGATTACTATGGCTACACCTTC. Encoded protein: CASSLEGDYYGYTF.

The chain links TRBV10-1 to TRBJ2-1; TRBD2 aligns across 10 bases. CDR1 and CDR2 from the germline V gene are WNHNN and SYGVQD (reference sequence). The CDR3 is 16 amino acids. The V and J ends lost 2 bases and 0 bases, in that order; junction bases with no gene match: 1. The CDR3 reads CASSEASGGSYNEQFF. DNA of the CDR3: TGCGCCAGCAGTGAGGCTAGCGGGGGCTCCTACAATGAGCAGTTCTTC.

The chain carries TRBV20-1 and TRBJ2-5; a weak D match, TRBD1 (5 bases). The CDR3 consists of 11 residues. V was trimmed by 8 bases and J by 2 bases, leaving 9 bases between them. From germline, CDR1 is DFQATT and CDR2 SNEGSKA (reference sequence). The CDR3 protein is CSPDRQETQYF. For the CDR3, the DNA is TGCAGTCCCGACAGACAAGAGACCCAGTACTTC.

The chain uses TRBV5-8 and TRBJ2-7, with D perhaps TRBD2 (5 bases). Germline assignment: CDR1 SGHTS and CDR2 YDEGEE. Trimming cost V 5 bases and J 6 bases, with 21 bases left between them. This CDR3 contains 15 residues. The DNA for the CDR3 is TGTGCCAGCAGTTCCCTCCCAGTGGTACGGGGCGAGCAGTACTTC. Translation: CASSSLPVVRGEQYF.

V is TRBV19 and J is TRBJ2-7; TRBD2 might be the D (7 bases). Trimming took off 1 base at V and 7 bases at J, with 14 bases between the two ends. The CDR3 spans 14 residues. The V gene's germline CDR1 is LNHDA and CDR2 SQIVND (reference sequence). The CDR3 loop is CASSIGGGAGEQYF. The CDR3 region has the DNA TGTGCCAGTAGTATAGGGGGGGGCGCGGGTGAGCAGTACTTC.

A word on this clone: This specimen includes other DNA sequences encoding the same CDR3. The rearrangement uses TRBV6-6 and TRBJ2-5, with D possibly TRBD2 on 5 matching bases. The CDR3 totals 14 residues. Germline CDR1 and CDR2: MNHNY and SVGAGI (reference sequence). V gave up 0 bases and J gave up 5 bases, with 10 bases separating them. CDR3 residues: CASSYSNREETQYF. CDR3 DNA: TGTGCCAGCAGTTACTCGAATAGGGAGGAGACCCAGTACTTC.

The chain recombines TRBV5-6 with TRBJ2-3, with D possibly TRBD2 on 5 matching bases. The CDR3 is 16 amino acids. Germline lookup yields CDR1 SGHDT and CDR2 YYEEEE. The V gene lost 2 bases and the J gene lost 0 bases, with 13 bases spanning the gap. CDR3 protein: CASSFGIGGSTDTQYF. CDR3 nucleotide sequence: TGTGCCAGCAGCTTTGGGATAGGCGGGAGCACAGATACGCAGTATTTT. The whole variable domain, remainder taken from reference TRBV5-6 and TRBJ2-3, is DAGVTQSPTHLIKTRGQQVTLRCSPKSGHDTVSWYQQALGQGPQFIFQYYEEEERQRGNFPDRFSGHQFPNYSSELNVNALLLGDSALYLCASSFGIGGSTDTQYFGPGTRLTVL.

V and J are TRBV6-5 and TRBJ2-3, with D perhaps TRBD1 (5 bases). The CDR3 spans 14 residues. The germline V gene encodes CDR1 MNHEY and CDR2 SVGAGI. Between the trimmed V and J ends, which lost 0 bases and 2 bases, there was a span of 6 bases. The CDR3 is CASSYSTDTDTQYF. CDR3 in DNA: TGTGCCAGCAGTTACTCGACAGACACAGATACGCAGTATTTT.

The chain uses TRBV19 and TRBJ2-1, with 8 bases matching TRBD2. The V segment lost 3 bases and the J segment 5 bases; nucleotides outside the gene matches: 3. The CDR3 consists of 14 residues. The germline V gene encodes CDR1 LNHDA and CDR2 SQIVND (reference sequence). In DNA form, the CDR3 reads TGTGCCAGTAGTATGCGGGGGGCCGACAATGAGCAGTTCTTC. This codes for CASSMRGADNEQFF.

This clone was observed once. The chain carries TRBV10-3 and TRBJ1-1; tentatively, D is TRBD1 (5 bases). There are 13 residues in the CDR3. V was clipped by 6 bases and J by 4 bases, with 12 bases between them. The germline V gene has CDR1 ENHRY and CDR2 SYGVKD. The CDR3: CAIRVGGSTEAFF. CDR3 nucleotide sequence: TGTGCCATCAGGGTCGGGGGGAGCACTGAAGCTTTCTTT.

The chain is built from TRBV14 and TRBJ2-1; maybe TRBD1 (6 bases). Germline CDR1 is SGHDN and CDR2 is FVKESK. V was cut by 1 base and J by 6 bases, with 13 bases left in between. The CDR3 has 15 amino acids. The CDR3 region is CASSQGRDIANEQFF. For the CDR3, the DNA is TGTGCCAGCAGCCAAGGACGGGACATTGCCAATGAGCAGTTCTTC.

The chain joins TRBV5-1 to TRBJ2-5, with a possible D match to TRBD1 (5 bases). The J call is doubtful: the DNA matches TRBJ2-7 better. The CDR3 is made up of 13 amino acids. Germline CDR1 reads SGHRS; CDR2 reads YFSETQ. This chain's CDR3 is CASSFDRTYEQYF. Written as DNA, the CDR3 is TGCGCCAGCAGTTTTGACAGAACCTACGAGCAGTACTTC.

The genes are TRBV5-4 and TRBJ2-7, with 7 bases matching TRBD2. After removal of 9 bases from V and 3 bases from J, the junction contained 6 bases not matched to a gene. Germline-derived CDR1 and CDR2 are SGHNT and YYREEE (reference sequence). The CDR3 spans 12 residues. For the CDR3, the DNA is TGTGCCACGGGGGGAAGGGACTACGAGCAGTACTTC. It yields the protein CATGGRDYEQYF.

This clone came up once. The chain joins TRBV14 to TRBJ2-2; D uncertain. Looked up from germline, CDR1 is SGHDN and CDR2 is FVKESK. The CDR3 runs to 14 residues. The V and J ends lost 6 bases and 5 bases respectively, with 13 bases between them. CDR3 in DNA: TGTGCCAGCAGGCCACAAATTAAAACCGGGGAGCTGTTTTTT. It encodes CASRPQIKTGELFF.

The chain links TRBV5-1 to TRBJ2-3; D is unresolved. Germline V gives CDR1 SGHRS, CDR2 YFSETQ. The V and J ends lost 0 bases and 1 base respectively, with 3 bases between them. This CDR3 contains 13 residues. CDR3 in amino acids: CASSLGGTDTQYF. DNA of the CDR3: TGCGCCAGCAGCTTGGGCGGCACAGATACGCAGTATTTT.

The chain links TRBV6-1 to TRBJ1-5; D gene unclear. Germline V lookup: CDR1 MNHNS, CDR2 SASEGT. The CDR3 extends over 13 amino acids. V was shortened by 6 bases and J by 0 bases, with 6 bases between the two germline ends. The CDR3 DNA reads as TGTGCCAGCAGGTCAGTTAGCAATCAGCCCCAGCATTTT. It specifies CASRSVSNQPQHF.

The chain uses TRBV5-6 and TRBJ2-3; 8 bases line up with TRBD2. The ends lost 3 bases at V and 5 bases at J; junction bases unmatched: 14. The CDR3 consists of 17 residues. Germline V CDR1 and CDR2: SGHDT, YYEEEE. CDR3 sequence: CASSWGLTAGGEDTQYF. In nucleotides, the CDR3 is TGTGCCAGCAGCTGGGGGCTTACTGCGGGAGGAGAAGATACGCAGTATTTT.

The J gene is TRBJ1-5, the V gene TRBV6-5; 8 nucleotides line up with TRBD1. The CDR3 is made up of 14 amino acids. The V gene end was trimmed by 7 bases and the J gene end by 7 bases; junction bases not matched to a gene: 9. The V gene's germline CDR1 is MNHEY and CDR2 SVGAGI. The CDR3 protein is CASKSGQGRQPQHF. The CDR3 nucleotides read TGTGCCAGCAAATCTGGACAGGGACGGCAGCCCCAGCATTTT.

This clone occurred once. The gene calls are TRBV10-3 and TRBJ2-7, with TRBD1 matching 12 bases. Germline CDR1 and CDR2: ENHRY and SYGVKD. The CDR3 extends over 17 amino acids. V lost 9 bases and J lost 0; bases outside the gene matches: 12. The CDR3: CAILKGQGASGSYEQYF. For the CDR3, the DNA is TGTGCCATTCTGAAGGGACAGGGGGCTTCAGGCTCCTACGAGCAGTACTTC.

The genes are TRBV5-5 and TRBJ2-1; the D is unclear. CDR1 and CDR2 from the germline V gene are SGHKS and YYEKEE (reference sequence). The CDR3 runs to 14 residues. V was cut by 4 bases and J by 2 bases, with 10 bases left in between. CDR3 in DNA: TGTGCCAGCAGCCTGTTTCGGGCCTACAATGAGCAGTTCTTC. Residues: CASSLFRAYNEQFF.